The TCR beta chain under discussion was sequenced for a study of T cell responses to AZD1222 COVID-19 vaccine. Germline lookup yields CDR1 MNHEY and CDR2 SMNVEV (reference sequence). This CDR3 is built from 12 residues. V lost 5 bases, J lost 5 bases, and 6 bases lay in between. The protocol was immunoSEQ multiplex PCR, while the TCRdb copy is restricted to in-frame clones and leaves out a portion. Of 95,000 to 110,000 clones listed, roughly 85% are singletons. This clone was counted once. This specimen consisted of peripheral blood, obtained 28 days after the second AZD1222 dose. V usage is TRBV27 and J usage is TRBJ1-4; the D is unclear. The clonotype comes from an adult who received the AZD1222 COVID-19 vaccine. DNA for the CDR3: TGTGCCAGCAGTCACTTAAATGAAAAACTGTTTTTT. This sequence encodes CASSHLNEKLFF.